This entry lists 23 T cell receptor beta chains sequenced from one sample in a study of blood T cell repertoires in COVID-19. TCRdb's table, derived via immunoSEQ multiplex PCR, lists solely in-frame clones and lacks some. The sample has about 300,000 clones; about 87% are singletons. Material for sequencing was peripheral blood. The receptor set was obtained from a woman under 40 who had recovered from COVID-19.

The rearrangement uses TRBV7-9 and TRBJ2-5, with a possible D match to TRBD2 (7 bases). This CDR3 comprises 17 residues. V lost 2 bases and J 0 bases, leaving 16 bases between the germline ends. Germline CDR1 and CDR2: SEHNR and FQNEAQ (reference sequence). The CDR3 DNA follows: TGTGCCAGCAGCTTATGGGGCGGGGGCCGTAACCAAGAGACCCAGTACTTC. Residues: CASSLWGGGRNQETQYF. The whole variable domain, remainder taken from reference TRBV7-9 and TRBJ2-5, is DTGVSQNPRHKITKRGQNVTFRCDPISEHNRLYWYRQTLGQGPEFLTYFQNEAQLEKSRLLSDRFSAERPKGSFSTLEIQRTEQGDSAMYLCASSLWGGGRNQETQYFGPGTRLLVL.

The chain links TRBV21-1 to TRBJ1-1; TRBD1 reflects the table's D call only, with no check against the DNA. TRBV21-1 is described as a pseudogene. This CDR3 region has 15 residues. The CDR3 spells CASTFQPGQRNEAFF. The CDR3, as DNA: TGTGCCAGCACCTTTCAACCCGGACAGCGAAATGAAGCTTTCTTT.

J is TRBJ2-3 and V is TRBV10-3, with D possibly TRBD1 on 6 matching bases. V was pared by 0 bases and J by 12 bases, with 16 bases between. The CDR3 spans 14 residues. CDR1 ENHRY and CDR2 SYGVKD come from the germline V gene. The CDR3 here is CAISESKGQTVQYF. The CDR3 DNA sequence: TGTGCCATCAGTGAGTCGAAAGGACAGACAGTTCAGTATTTT.

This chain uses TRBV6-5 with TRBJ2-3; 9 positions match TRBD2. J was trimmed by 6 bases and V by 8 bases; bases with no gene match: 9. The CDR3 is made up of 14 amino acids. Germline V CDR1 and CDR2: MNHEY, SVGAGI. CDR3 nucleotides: TGTGCCAGCGTGGAAGCGGGGGGTCGGGATACGCAGTATTTT. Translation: CASVEAGGRDTQYF.

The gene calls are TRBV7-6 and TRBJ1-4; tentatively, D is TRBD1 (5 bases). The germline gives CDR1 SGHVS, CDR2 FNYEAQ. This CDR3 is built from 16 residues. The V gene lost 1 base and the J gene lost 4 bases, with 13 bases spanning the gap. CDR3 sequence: CASSLDGRENNEKLFF. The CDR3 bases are TGTGCCAGCAGCTTAGACGGCAGGGAAAATAATGAAAAACTGTTTTTT. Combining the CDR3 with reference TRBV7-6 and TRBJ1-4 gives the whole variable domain GAGVSQSPRYKVTKRGQDVALRCDPISGHVSLYWYRQALGQGPEFLTYFNYEAQQDKSGLPNDRFSAERPEGSISTLTIQRTEQRDSAMYRCASSLDGRENNEKLFFGSGTQLSVL.

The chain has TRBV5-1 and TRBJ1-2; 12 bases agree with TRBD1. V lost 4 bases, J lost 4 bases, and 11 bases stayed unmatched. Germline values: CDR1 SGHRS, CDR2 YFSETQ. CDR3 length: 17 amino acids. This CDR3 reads CASSRTGTGGARYGYTF. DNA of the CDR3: TGCGCCAGCAGCCGGACCGGGACAGGGGGCGCCCGCTATGGCTACACCTTC.

DNA for the CDR3: TGTGCCAGCAGCTTAGTTGGTTGGACTAGTGGTGGGGGCGAGCAGTTCTTC. Residues: CASSLVGWTSGGGEQFF. This chain uses TRBV7-2 with TRBJ2-1, with a possible D match to TRBD2 (7 bases). V lost 1 base to trimming and J lost 10 bases, with 23 bases between them. The CDR3 covers 17 residues. The germline V gene encodes CDR1 SGHTA and CDR2 FQGNSA.

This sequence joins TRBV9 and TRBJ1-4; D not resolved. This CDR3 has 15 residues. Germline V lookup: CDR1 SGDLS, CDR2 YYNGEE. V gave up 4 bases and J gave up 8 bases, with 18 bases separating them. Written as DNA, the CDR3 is TGTGCCAGCAGCCTTTCGGTAGACGGGAGGGAAAAACTGTTTTTT. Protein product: CASSLSVDGREKLFF.

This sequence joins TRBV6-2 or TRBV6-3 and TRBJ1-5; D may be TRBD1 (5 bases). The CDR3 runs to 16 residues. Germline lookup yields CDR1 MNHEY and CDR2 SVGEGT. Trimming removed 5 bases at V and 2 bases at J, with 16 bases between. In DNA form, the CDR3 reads TGTGCCAGCAGTGCACCCTGGGGGACTCGCAATCAGCCCCAGCATTTT. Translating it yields CASSAPWGTRNQPQHF.

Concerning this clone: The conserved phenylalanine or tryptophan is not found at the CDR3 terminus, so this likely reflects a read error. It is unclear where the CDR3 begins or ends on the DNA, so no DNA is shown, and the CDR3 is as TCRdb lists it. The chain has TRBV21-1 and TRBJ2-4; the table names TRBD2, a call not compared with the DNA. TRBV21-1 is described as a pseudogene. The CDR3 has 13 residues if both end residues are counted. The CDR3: CASSAGLGEILSI.

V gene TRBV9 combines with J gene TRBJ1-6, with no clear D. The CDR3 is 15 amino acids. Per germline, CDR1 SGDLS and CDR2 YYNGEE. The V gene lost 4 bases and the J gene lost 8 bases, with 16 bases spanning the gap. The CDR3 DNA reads TGTGCCAGCAGCTCCGGAGTAGTTTCGGATTCACCCCTCCACTTT. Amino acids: CASSSGVVSDSPLHF.

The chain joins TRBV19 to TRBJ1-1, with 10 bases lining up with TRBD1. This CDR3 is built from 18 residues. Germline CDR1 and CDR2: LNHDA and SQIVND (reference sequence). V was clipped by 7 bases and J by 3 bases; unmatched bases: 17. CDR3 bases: TGTGCCAGTACCCAAACCGGGACAGGGGCCCCCCCGGACACTGAAGCTTTCTTT. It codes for CASTQTGTGAPPDTEAFF.

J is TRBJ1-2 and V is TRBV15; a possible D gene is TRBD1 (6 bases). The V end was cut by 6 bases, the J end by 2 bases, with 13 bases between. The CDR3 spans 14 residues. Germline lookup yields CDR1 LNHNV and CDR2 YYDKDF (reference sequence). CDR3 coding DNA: TGTGCCACCAGTTCGGGGGGGGCGAACTATGGCTACACCTTC. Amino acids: CATSSGGANYGYTF.

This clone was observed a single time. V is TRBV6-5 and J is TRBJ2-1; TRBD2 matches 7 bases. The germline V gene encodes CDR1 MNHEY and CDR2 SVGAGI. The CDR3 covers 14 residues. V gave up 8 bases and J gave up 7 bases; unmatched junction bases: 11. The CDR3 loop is CASSSGLGGNEQFF. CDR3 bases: TGTGCCAGCTCCTCGGGACTCGGGGGGAATGAGCAGTTCTTC.

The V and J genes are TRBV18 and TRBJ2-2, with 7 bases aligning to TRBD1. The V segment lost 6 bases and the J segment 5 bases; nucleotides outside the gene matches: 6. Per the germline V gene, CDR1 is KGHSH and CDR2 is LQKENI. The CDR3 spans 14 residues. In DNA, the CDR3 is TGTGCCAGCTCGCCGACAGGGCGGACCGGGGAGCTGTTTTTT. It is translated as CASSPTGRTGELFF.

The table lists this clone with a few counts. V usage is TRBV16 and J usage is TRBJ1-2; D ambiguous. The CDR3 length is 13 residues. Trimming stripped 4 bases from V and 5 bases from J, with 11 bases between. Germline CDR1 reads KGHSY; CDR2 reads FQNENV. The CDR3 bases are TGTGCCAGCAGCCCTTCACTCGAGTATGGCTACACCTTC. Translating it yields CASSPSLEYGYTF.

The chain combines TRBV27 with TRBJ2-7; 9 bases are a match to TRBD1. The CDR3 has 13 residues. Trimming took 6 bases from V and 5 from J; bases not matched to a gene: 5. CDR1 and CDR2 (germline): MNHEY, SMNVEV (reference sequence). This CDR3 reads CASSGTGNHEQYF. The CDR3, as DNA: TGTGCCAGCAGCGGGACAGGGAACCACGAGCAGTACTTC.

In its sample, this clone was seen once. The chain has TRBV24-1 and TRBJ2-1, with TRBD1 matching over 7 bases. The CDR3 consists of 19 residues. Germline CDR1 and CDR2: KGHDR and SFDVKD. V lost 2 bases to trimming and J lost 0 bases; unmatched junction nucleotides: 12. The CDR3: CATSDSTSGQRYSYNEQFF. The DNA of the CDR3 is TGTGCCACCAGTGATTCTACCTCGGGACAGAGATACTCCTACAATGAGCAGTTCTTC.

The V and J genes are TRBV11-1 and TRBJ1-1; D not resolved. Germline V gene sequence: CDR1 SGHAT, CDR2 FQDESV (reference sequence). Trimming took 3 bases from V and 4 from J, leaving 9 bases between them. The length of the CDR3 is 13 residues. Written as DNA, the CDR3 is TGTGCCAGCAGCTTGGAGGAGCCCACTGAAGCTTTCTTT. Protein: CASSLEEPTEAFF. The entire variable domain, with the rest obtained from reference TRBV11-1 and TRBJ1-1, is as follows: EAEVAQSPRYKITEKSQAVAFWCDPISGHATLYWYRQILGQGPELLVQFQDESVVDDSQLPKDRFSAERLKGVDSTLKIQPAELGDSAMYLCASSLEEPTEAFFGQGTRLTVV.

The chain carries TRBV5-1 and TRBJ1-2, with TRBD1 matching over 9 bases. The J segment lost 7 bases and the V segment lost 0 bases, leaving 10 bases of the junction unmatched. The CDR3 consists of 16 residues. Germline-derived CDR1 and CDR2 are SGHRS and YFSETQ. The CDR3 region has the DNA TGCGCCAGCAGCTTGGACAGGGGGCCTGGGAATAGTGGCTACACCTTC. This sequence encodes CASSLDRGPGNSGYTF.

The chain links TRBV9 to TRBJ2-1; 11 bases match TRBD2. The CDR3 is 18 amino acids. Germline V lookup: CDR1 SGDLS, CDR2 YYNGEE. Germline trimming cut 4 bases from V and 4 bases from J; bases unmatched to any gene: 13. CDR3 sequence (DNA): TGTGCCAGCAGCCCCTTGCTAGCGGGGGGCATTTCATACAATGAGCAGTTCTTC. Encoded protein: CASSPLLAGGISYNEQFF.

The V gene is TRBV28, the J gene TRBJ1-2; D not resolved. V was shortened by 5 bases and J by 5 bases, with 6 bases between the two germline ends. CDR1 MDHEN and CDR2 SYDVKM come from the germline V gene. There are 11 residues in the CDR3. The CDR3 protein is CASSPQYGYTF. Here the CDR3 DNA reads TGTGCCAGCAGTCCCCAGTATGGCTACACCTTC.

CDR3 residues: CAIRGTGPLSGQFF. The CDR3 DNA reads TGTGCCATCAGGGGGACAGGCCCATTGAGTGGGCAGTTCTTC. The genes are TRBV10-3 and TRBJ2-1; 8 nucleotides match TRBD1. The germline V gene has CDR1 ENHRY and CDR2 SYGVKD. The CDR3 contains 14 residues. Trimming at V came to 6 bases and at J to 12 bases, leaving 13 bases not matched to a gene.